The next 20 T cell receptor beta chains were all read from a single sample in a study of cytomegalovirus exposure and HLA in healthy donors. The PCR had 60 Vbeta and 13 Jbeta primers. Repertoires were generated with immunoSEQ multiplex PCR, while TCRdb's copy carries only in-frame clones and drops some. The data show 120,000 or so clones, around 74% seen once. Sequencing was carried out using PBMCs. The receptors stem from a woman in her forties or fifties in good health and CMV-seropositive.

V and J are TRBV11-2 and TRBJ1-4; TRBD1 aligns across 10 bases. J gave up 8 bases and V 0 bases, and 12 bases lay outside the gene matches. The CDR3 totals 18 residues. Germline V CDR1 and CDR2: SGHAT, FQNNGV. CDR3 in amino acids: CASSLDRVTGGGKEKLFF. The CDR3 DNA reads TGTGCCAGCAGCTTAGATCGGGTGACAGGGGGCGGAAAGGAAAAACTGTTTTTT. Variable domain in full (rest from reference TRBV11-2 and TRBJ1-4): EAGVAQSPRYKIIEKRQSVAFWCNPISGHATLYWYQQILGQGPKLLIQFQNNGVVDDSQLPKDRFSAERLKGVDSTLKIQPAKLEDSAVYLCASSLDRVTGGGKEKLFFGSGTQLSVL.

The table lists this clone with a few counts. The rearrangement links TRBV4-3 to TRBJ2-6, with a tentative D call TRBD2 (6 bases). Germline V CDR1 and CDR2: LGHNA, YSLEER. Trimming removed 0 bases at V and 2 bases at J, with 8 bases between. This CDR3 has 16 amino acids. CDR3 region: CASSQDRGTGANVLTF. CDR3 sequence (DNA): TGCGCCAGCAGCCAAGATCGCGGGACTGGGGCCAACGTCCTGACTTTC.

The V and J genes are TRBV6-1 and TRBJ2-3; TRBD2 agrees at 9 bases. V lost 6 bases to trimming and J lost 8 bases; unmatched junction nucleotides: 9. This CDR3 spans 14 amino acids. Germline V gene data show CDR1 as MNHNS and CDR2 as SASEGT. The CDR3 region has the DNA TGTGCCAGCAGCGATAGCGGGGGATTCGGTACGCAGTATTTT. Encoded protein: CASSDSGGFGTQYF.

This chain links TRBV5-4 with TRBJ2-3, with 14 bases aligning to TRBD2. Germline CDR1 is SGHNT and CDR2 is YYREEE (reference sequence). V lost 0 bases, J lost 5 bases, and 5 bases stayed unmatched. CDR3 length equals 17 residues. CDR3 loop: CASSLGLAGGLGDTQYF. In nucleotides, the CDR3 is TGTGCCAGCAGCTTGGGACTAGCGGGGGGGCTTGGAGATACGCAGTATTTT.

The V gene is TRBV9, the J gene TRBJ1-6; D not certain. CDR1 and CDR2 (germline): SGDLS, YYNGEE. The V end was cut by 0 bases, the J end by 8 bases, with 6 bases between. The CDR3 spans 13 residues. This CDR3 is CASSVGVDSPLHF. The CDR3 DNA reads TGTGCCAGCAGCGTAGGTGTAGATTCACCCCTCCACTTT.

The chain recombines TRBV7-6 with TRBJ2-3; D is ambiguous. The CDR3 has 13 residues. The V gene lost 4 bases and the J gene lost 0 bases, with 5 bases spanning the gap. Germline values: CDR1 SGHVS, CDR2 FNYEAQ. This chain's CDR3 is CASSSKSTDTQYF. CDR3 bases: TGTGCCAGCAGCTCTAAAAGCACAGATACGCAGTATTTT.

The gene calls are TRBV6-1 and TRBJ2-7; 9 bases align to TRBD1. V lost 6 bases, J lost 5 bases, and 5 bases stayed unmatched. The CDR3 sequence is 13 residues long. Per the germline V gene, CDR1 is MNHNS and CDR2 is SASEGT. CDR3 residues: CASRRDRADEQYF. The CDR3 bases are TGTGCCAGCAGACGGGACAGGGCCGACGAGCAGTACTTC.

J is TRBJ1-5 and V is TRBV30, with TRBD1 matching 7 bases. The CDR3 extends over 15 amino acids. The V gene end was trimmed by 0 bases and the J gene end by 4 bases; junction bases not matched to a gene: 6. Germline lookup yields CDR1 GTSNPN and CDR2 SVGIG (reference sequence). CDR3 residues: CAWSVGTAINQPQHF. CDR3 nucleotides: TGTGCCTGGAGTGTCGGGACAGCGATTAATCAGCCCCAGCATTTT.

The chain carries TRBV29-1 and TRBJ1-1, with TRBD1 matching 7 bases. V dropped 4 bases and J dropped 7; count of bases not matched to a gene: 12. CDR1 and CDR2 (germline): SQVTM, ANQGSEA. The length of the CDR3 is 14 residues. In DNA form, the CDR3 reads TGCAGCGTTGCCGGGCGGGGCAACAGGGGTGAAGCTTTCTTT. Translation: CSVAGRGNRGEAFF.

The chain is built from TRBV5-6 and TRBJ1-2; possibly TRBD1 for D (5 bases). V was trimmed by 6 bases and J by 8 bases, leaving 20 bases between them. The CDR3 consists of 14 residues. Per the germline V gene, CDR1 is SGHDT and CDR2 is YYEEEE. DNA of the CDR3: TGTGCCAGCATGACAGTCGCGCGTTCGTGGGGCTACACCTTC. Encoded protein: CASMTVARSWGYTF.

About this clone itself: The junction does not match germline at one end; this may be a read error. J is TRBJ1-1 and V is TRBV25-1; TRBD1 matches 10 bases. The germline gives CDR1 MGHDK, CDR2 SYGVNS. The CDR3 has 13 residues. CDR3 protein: CASRPPGQGTVVF. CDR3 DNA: TGTGCCAGCAGACCGCCGGGACAGGGGACTGTGGTGTTT.

CDR3 residues: CASSVRGQGETQYF. In DNA, the CDR3 is TGCGCCAGCAGTGTGAGGGGTCAGGGGGAGACCCAGTACTTC. V and J are TRBV5-1 and TRBJ2-5; D perhaps matches TRBD1 (6 bases). The CDR3 is made up of 14 amino acids. CDR1 is SGHRS and CDR2 is YFSETQ in the germline V gene. The V and J ends lost 5 bases and 5 bases respectively, with 16 bases between them.

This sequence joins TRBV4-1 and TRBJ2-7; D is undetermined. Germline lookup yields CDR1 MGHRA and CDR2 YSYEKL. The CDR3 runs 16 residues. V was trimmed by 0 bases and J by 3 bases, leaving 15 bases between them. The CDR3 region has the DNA TGCGCCAGCAGCCAAGAGAGTTACTCCTCTGACTACGAGCAGTACTTC. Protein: CASSQESYSSDYEQYF.

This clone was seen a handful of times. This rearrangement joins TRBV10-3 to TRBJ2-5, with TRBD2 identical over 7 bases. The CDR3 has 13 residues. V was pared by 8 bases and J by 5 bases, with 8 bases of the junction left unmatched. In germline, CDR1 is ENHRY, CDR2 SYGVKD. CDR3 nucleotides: TGTGCCATCGGGGGTACTAGCGAGGAGACCCAGTACTTC. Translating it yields CAIGGTSEETQYF.

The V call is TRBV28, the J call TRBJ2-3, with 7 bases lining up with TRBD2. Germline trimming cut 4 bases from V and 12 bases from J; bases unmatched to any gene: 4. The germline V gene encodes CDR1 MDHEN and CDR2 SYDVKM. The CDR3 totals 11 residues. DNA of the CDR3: TGTGCCAGCAGTTACCGGACTAGTCAGTATTTT. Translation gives CASSYRTSQYF.

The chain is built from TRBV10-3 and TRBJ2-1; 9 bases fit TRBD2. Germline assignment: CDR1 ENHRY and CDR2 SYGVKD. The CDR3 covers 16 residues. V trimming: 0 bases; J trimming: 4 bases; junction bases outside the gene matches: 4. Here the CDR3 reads CAISESSGGTYNEQFF. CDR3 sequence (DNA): TGTGCCATCAGTGAGTCGAGCGGGGGGACATACAATGAGCAGTTCTTC.

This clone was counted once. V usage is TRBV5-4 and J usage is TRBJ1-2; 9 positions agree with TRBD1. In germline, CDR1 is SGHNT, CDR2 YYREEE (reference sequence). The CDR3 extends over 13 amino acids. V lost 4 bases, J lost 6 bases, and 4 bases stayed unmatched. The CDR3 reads CASSVQGAHGYTF. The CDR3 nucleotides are TGTGCCAGCAGCGTACAGGGGGCGCATGGCTACACCTTC.

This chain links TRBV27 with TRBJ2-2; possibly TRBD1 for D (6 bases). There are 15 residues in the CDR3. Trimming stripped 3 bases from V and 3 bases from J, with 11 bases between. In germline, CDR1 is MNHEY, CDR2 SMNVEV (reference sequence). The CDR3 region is CASSFRGRDTGELFF. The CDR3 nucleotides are TGTGCCAGCAGTTTCAGGGGAAGGGACACCGGGGAGCTGTTTTTT.

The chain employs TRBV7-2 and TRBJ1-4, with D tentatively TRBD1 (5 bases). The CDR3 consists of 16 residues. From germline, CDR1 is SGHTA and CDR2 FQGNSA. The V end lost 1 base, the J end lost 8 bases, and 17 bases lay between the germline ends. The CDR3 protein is CASSLGPGGDGEKLFF. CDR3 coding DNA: TGTGCCAGCAGCTTAGGACCCGGGGGGGATGGCGAAAAACTGTTTTTT.

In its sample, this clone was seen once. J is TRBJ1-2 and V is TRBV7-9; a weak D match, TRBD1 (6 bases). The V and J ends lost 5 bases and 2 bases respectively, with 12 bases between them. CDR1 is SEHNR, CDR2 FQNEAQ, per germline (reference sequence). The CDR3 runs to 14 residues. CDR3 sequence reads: CASSTTGTNYGYTF. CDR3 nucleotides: TGTGCCAGCAGCACCACAGGGACCAACTATGGCTACACCTTC.